One and the same sample provided the 17 T cell receptor beta chains below, sequenced in a study of cytomegalovirus exposure and HLA in healthy donors. PCR was performed using 60 Vbeta and 13 Jbeta primers. The repertoire was sequenced with immunoSEQ multiplex PCR; TCRdb's copy has only in-frame clones and lacks some. Among more than 150,000 clones listed, approximately 80% were seen once. Sequencing was carried out using PBMCs. The receptors were gathered from a woman in her late teens or twenties in good health and CMV-seronegative.

V gene TRBV7-9 combines with J gene TRBJ2-7; TRBD1 is a possible D gene (6 bases). This CDR3 has 12 amino acids. V was shortened by 3 bases and J by 3 bases, with 6 bases between the two germline ends. Germline CDR1 is SEHNR and CDR2 is FQNEAQ (reference sequence). The CDR3 protein is CASSLTGYEQYF. The CDR3 nucleotides read TGTGCCAGCAGCTTGACAGGCTACGAGCAGTACTTC.

This clone was observed a few times. The rearrangement links TRBV6-5 to TRBJ1-6; D may be TRBD1 (6 bases). The germline V and J ends were trimmed by 8 bases and 13 bases, with 24 bases remaining between them. CDR1 is MNHEY, CDR2 SVGAGI, per germline. The CDR3 is made up of 15 amino acids. For the CDR3, the DNA is TGTGCCAGCGGACAGCCGACCCACCCCCTATGGCCCCTCCACTTT. This encodes CASGQPTHPLWPLHF.

The sample holds a few counts of this clone. The chain recombines TRBV7-9 with TRBJ2-2; 7 bases line up with TRBD1. Per germline, CDR1 SEHNR and CDR2 FQNEAQ (reference sequence). V gave up 3 bases and J gave up 2 bases; unmatched junction bases: 6. The CDR3 is 16 residues long. The CDR3 nucleotides read TGTGCCAGCAGCTTGCCGAGGGGGCTAAACACCGGGGAGCTGTTTTTT. Protein: CASSLPRGLNTGELFF.

This chain links TRBV5-4 with TRBJ1-4; 8 bases are a match to TRBD1. After removal of 5 bases from V and 10 bases from J, the junction contained 13 bases not matched to a gene. The CDR3 totals 15 residues. Germline V lookup: CDR1 SGHNT, CDR2 YYREEE (reference sequence). The CDR3 loop reads CASRDAGQGRGKLFF. DNA of the CDR3: TGTGCCAGCAGGGATGCAGGACAGGGTAGGGGAAAACTGTTTTTT.

CDR3 loop: CASSSTEDYNEQFF. For the CDR3, the DNA is TGTGCCAGCAGTTCGACAGAGGACTACAATGAGCAGTTCTTC. The J gene is TRBJ2-1, the V gene TRBV6-4, with D tentatively TRBD1 (5 bases). Trimming removed 5 bases at V and 3 bases at J, with 11 bases between. The CDR3 totals 14 residues. Germline values: CDR1 MRHNA, CDR2 SNTAGT.

The chain couples TRBV2 to TRBJ2-3; perhaps TRBD1 as D (5 bases). This CDR3 is built from 14 residues. V was trimmed by 7 bases and J by 2 bases, leaving 13 bases between them. Looked up from germline, CDR1 is SNHLY and CDR2 is FYNNEI. The CDR3 DNA follows: TGTGCCAGCACGGAGACAGAGTCCACAGATACGCAGTATTTT. Its translation is CASTETESTDTQYF.

The chain carries TRBV25-1 and TRBJ2-2; 8 bases align to TRBD1. CDR3 length: 14 residues. In germline, CDR1 is MGHDK, CDR2 SYGVNS. Trimming at V came to 6 bases and at J to 6 bases, leaving 6 bases not matched to a gene. The CDR3 sequence: CASSRTGIPGELFF. DNA for the CDR3: TGTGCCAGCAGCCGGACAGGGATACCCGGGGAGCTGTTTTTT.

In DNA form, the CDR3 reads TGTGCCAGCTCCCTCCCCCGGGGGAGCTCCTACGAGCAGTACTTC. It yields the protein CASSLPRGSSYEQYF. The chain employs TRBV28 and TRBJ2-7, with D possibly TRBD2 on 6 matching bases. V was shortened by 8 bases and J by 0 bases, with 17 bases between the two germline ends. The CDR3 runs to 15 residues. From germline, CDR1 is MDHEN and CDR2 SYDVKM.

The chain links TRBV18 to TRBJ1-1; D is unresolved. The V and J ends lost 0 bases and 6 bases respectively, with 8 bases between them. The CDR3 covers 13 residues. Germline V gene data show CDR1 as KGHSH and CDR2 as LQKENI. The CDR3 DNA is TGTGCCAGCTCACCACCCCCCGGGTCTGAAGCTTTCTTT. Encoded protein: CASSPPPGSEAFF.

The chain is built from TRBV18 and TRBJ2-2; 7 nucleotides align to TRBD2. Germline V gene lookup returns CDR1 KGHSH and CDR2 LQKENI. The CDR3 runs 16 residues. Losses at the gene ends were 4 bases for V and 0 bases for J; bases not matched to a gene: 5. The DNA for the CDR3 is TGTGCCAGCTCACTAAACGGGGGGACGAACACCGGGGAGCTGTTTTTT. This gives the protein CASSLNGGTNTGELFF.

The V gene is TRBV7-3, the J gene TRBJ2-2; perhaps TRBD2 as D (6 bases). Germline assignment: CDR1 SGHTA and CDR2 FQGTGA. Between the trimmed V and J ends, which lost 2 bases and 4 bases, there was a span of 11 bases. This CDR3 has 15 amino acids. CDR3 sequence reads: CASSLYGGFTGELFF. The CDR3 nucleotides are TGTGCCAGCAGCTTATACGGGGGTTTCACCGGGGAGCTGTTTTTT.

Only one count was recorded for this clone. The chain joins TRBV7-6 to TRBJ1-2; D unclear. The CDR3 has 12 amino acids. From germline, CDR1 is SGHVS and CDR2 FNYEAQ. Trimming removed 5 bases from V and 5 bases from J, with 9 bases in between. CDR3 loop: CASSPGRYGYTF. For the CDR3, the DNA is TGTGCCAGCAGCCCCGGGAGGTATGGCTACACCTTC. The whole variable domain, remainder taken from reference TRBV7-6 and TRBJ1-2, is GAGVSQSPRYKVTKRGQDVALRCDPISGHVSLYWYRQALGQGPEFLTYFNYEAQQDKSGLPNDRFSAERPEGSISTLTIQRTEQRDSAMYRCASSPGRYGYTFGSGTRLTVV.

Only a few counts were recorded for this clone. The chain links TRBV5-1 to TRBJ2-7, with TRBD1 as a possible D gene (6 bases). V lost 3 bases and J 7 bases, leaving 14 bases between the germline ends. CDR3 size: 13 residues. Germline-derived CDR1 and CDR2 are SGHRS and YFSETQ. The CDR3 region is CASSSVGAGEQYF. In nucleotides, the CDR3 is TGCGCCAGCAGCTCGGTGGGGGCTGGTGAGCAGTACTTC.

The chain has TRBV13 and TRBJ1-1, with D possibly matching TRBD1 (6 bases). V lost 10 bases to trimming and J lost 1 base, with 10 bases between them. The CDR3 is 12 amino acids. Germline assignment: CDR1 PRHDT and CDR2 FYEKMQ (reference sequence). CDR3 sequence: CATSQGNTEAFF. The CDR3 coding sequence is TGTGCCACCTCACAGGGGAACACTGAAGCTTTCTTT.

CDR3 nucleotide sequence: TGTGCCAGCAGCTTCTCGGCAGGGGCCTACGAGCAGTACTTC. This gives the protein CASSFSAGAYEQYF. This rearrangement joins TRBV5-4 to TRBJ2-7; D perhaps matches TRBD1 (6 bases). Germline lookup yields CDR1 SGHNT and CDR2 YYREEE (reference sequence). Trimming pared 2 bases from V and 2 bases from J, leaving 11 bases between. The length of the CDR3 is 14 residues.

The V gene is TRBV5-1, the J gene TRBJ2-5; 7 nucleotides agree with TRBD2. The CDR3 contains 15 residues. Looked up from germline, CDR1 is SGHRS and CDR2 is YFSETQ. V lost 3 bases to trimming and J lost 5 bases; unmatched junction nucleotides: 10. In DNA, the CDR3 is TGCGCCAGCAGCTGGGGGGGTATTAGAGAGGAGACCCAGTACTTC. Its translation is CASSWGGIREETQYF.

The V and J genes are TRBV11-2 and TRBJ2-1, with TRBD2 identical over 15 bases. CDR1 and CDR2 from the germline V gene are SGHAT and FQNNGV. J lost 6 bases, V lost 5 bases, and 8 bases had no gene match. CDR3 length equals 17 residues. CDR3 bases: TGTGCCAGCAGCCTTGGGACTAGCGGGGGGAGGTCCAATGAGCAGTTCTTC. It encodes CASSLGTSGGRSNEQFF.